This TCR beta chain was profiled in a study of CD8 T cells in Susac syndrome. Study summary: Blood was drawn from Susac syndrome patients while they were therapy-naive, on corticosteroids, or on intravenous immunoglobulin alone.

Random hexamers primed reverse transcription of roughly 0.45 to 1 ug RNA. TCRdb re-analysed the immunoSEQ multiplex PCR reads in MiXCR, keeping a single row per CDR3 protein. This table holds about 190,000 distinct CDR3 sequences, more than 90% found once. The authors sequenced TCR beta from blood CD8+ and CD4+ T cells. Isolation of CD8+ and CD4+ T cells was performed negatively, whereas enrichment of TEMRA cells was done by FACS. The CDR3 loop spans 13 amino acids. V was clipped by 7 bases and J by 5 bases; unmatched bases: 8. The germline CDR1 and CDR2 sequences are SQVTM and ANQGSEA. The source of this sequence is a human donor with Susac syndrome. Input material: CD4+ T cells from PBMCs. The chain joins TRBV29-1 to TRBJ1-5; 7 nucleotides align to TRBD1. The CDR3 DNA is TGCAGCGCCGCACAGGGGATACATCAGCCCCAGCATTTT. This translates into CSAAQGIHQPQHF.